What follows is one TCR beta chain and its context. Its target is not known. V dropped 8 bases and J dropped 5 bases, with 16 bases sitting between them. The CDR3 is made up of 14 amino acids. The TCR beta cDNA libraries contained unique molecular identifiers. Input of roughly 0.85 to 11 million T cells yielded 550,000 or so cDNA molecules. MiXCR, run by TCRdb on the PCR reads, gives a single entry per CDR3 protein. Among hundreds of thousands of distinct CDR3 sequences listed, 40% to 50% were seen once. This record comes from a study of post-analysis software for immune sequencing data. Whole-study findings and limits: When compared against controls, multiple sclerosis patients showed significantly lower normalized Chao1 diversity. Samples made in the same batch grouped tightly together by F measure. Four to six TRBV segments (TRBV5-6, TRBV5-1 and TRBV20-1 among them) occurred more frequently in patients than in controls.

The specimen sequenced was blood. The chain joins TRBV12-3 or TRBV12-4 to TRBJ2-1; weak D call: TRBD2 (5 bases). The source of this sequence is a girl aged 5-17 years with multiple sclerosis. The CDR3 region is CASRWNRGNNEQFF. As DNA, the CDR3 is TGTGCCAGCCGATGGAACAGAGGGAACAATGAGCAGTTCTTC.